This entry describes one T cell receptor beta chain. Its antigen is currently unknown. The junction departs from the called germline gene at one end, perhaps through a read error. The CDR3 length is 12 residues. CDR1 is SQVTM, CDR2 ANQGSEA, per germline. This sample was included in a study of regulatory T cells in long-lasting Graves disease. Study-wide context: Disease was considered persistent Graves' disease after over 5 years of antithyroid drugs (with positive TSH receptor antibodies). Findings and caveats of the study: Segments TRBV28, TRBJ1-2 and TRBJ2-5 showed preferential usage in persistent disease. Relative to newly diagnosed Graves' patients, persistent ones had lower TCR diversity.

Construction of TCR beta libraries relied on iRepertoire HTBI primers and on Arm-PCR targeting CDR3 regions. Using its own MiXCR run on the multiplex PCR reads, TCRdb lists one record per CDR3 protein. The table has 600,000 to 850,000 distinct CDR3 sequences, approximately 31% seen once. Time point described: persistent/refractory GD, antithyroid drugs over 5 years with positive TRAb. The TCR library was prepared using RNA isolated from PBMCs. An endocrinology department in Xi'an, China, recruited the patients. The V and J genes are TRBV29-1 and TRBJ2-5, with 9 bases matching TRBD2. Sequenced here: peripheral blood mononuclear cells (PBMCs), sampled when the disease was refractory, from a patient treated with antithyroid drugs. This sequence originates from a female donor with Graves disease. The CDR3 sequence: CSVEGLAETRYF. DNA of the CDR3: TGCAGCGTTGAAGGACTAGCGGAGACCCGGTACTTC.